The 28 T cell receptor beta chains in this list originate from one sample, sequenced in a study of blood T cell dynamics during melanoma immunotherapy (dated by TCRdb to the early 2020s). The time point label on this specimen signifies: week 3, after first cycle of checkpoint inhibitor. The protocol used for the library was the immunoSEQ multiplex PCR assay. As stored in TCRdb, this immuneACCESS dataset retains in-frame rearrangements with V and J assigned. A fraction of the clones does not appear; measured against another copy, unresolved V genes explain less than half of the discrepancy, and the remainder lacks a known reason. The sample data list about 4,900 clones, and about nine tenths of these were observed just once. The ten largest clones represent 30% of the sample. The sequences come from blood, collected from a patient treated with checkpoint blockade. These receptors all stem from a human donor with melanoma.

As DNA, the CDR3 is TGTGCCAGCAGCCTAGCACAGGAATCCTATGGCTACACCTTC. Its translation: CASSLAQESYGYTF. V is TRBV4-2 and J is TRBJ1-2, with D tentatively TRBD1 (5 bases). From germline, CDR1 is LGHNA and CDR2 YNFKEQ. This CDR3 is built from 14 residues. Trimming pared 4 bases from V and 4 bases from J, leaving 13 bases between.

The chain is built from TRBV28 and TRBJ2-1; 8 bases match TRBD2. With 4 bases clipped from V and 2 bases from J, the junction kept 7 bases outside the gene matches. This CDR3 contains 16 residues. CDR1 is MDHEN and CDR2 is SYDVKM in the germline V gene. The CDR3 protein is CASSSSSGSPYNEQFF. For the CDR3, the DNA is TGTGCCAGCAGTTCCTCGAGCGGGAGCCCCTACAATGAGCAGTTCTTC.

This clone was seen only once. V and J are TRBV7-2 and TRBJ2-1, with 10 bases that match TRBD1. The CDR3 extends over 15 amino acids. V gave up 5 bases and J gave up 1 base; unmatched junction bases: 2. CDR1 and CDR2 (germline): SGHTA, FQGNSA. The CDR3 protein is CASSRDRGSYNEQFF. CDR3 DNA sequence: TGTGCCAGCAGCCGGGACAGGGGTTCCTACAATGAGCAGTTCTTC.

The CDR3: CASGIAVSYNEQFF. The CDR3 DNA reads as TGCGCCAGCGGCATAGCGGTATCCTACAATGAGCAGTTCTTC. J is TRBJ2-1 and V is TRBV5-1; possible D gene TRBD2, 6 bases. V was pared by 7 bases and J by 1 base, with 12 bases between. Germline assignment: CDR1 SGHRS and CDR2 YFSETQ. The CDR3 consists of 14 residues.

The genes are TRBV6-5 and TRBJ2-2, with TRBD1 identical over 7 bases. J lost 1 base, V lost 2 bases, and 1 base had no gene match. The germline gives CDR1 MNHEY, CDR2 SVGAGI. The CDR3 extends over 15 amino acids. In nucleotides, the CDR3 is TGTGCCAGCAGTTACGGGGACAGGAACACCGGGGAGCTGTTTTTT. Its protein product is CASSYGDRNTGELFF.

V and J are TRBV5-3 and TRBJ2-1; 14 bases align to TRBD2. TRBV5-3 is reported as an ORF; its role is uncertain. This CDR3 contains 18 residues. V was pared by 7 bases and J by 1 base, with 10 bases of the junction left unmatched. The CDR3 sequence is CARRPGLAGEWSYNEQFF. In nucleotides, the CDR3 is TGTGCCAGACGACCGGGACTAGCGGGAGAGTGGTCCTACAATGAGCAGTTCTTC.

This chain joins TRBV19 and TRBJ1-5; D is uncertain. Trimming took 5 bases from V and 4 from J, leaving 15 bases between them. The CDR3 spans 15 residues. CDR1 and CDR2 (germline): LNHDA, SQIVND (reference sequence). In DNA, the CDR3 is TGTGCCAGTAGTGAAGTACGGACTTGGAATCAGCCCCAGCATTTT. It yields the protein CASSEVRTWNQPQHF.

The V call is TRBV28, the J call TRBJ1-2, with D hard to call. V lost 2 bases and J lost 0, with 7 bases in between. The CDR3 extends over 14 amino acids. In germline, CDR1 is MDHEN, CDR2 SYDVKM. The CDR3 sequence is CASSLRNSNYGYTF. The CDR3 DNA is TGTGCCAGCAGTTTACGTAATTCTAACTATGGCTACACCTTC.

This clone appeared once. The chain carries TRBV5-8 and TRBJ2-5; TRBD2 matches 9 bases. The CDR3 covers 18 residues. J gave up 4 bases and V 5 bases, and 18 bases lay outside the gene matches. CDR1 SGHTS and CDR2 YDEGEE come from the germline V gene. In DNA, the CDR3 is TGTGCCAGCAGTTCCAGCGGGAGGAGTGTCAGCGCAGGAGAGACCCAGTACTTC. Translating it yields CASSSSGRSVSAGETQYF.

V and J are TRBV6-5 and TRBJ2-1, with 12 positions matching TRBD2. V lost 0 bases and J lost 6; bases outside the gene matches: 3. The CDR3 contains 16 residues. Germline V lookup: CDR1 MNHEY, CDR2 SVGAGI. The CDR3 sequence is CASSYSTSGRPNEQFF. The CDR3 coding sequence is TGTGCCAGCAGTTACTCTACTAGCGGGAGGCCCAATGAGCAGTTCTTC.

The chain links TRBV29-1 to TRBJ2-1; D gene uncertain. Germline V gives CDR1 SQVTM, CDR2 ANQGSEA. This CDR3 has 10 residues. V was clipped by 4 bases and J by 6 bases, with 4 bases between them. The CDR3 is CSVVSNEQFF. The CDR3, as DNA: TGCAGCGTTGTTAGCAATGAGCAGTTCTTC.

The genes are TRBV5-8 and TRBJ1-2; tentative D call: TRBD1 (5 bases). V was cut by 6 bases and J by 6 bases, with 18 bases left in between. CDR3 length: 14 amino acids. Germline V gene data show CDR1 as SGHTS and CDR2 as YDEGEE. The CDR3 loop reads CASTPSGTENGYTF. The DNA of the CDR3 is TGTGCCAGCACCCCCTCAGGGACGGAAAATGGCTACACCTTC.

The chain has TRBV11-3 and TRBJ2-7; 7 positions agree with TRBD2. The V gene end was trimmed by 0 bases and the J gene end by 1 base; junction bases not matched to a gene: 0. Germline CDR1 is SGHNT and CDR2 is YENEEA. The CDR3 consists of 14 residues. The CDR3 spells CASSLELASYEQYF. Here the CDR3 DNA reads TGTGCCAGCAGCTTAGAACTAGCGTCCTACGAGCAGTACTTC.

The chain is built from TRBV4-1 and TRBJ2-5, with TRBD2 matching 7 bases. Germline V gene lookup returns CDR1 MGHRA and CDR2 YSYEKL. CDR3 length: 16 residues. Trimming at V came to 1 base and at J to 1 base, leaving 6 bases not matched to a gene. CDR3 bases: TGCGCCAGCAGCCAAGGTGAAGCGGGAATCCAAGAGACCCAGTACTTC. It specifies CASSQGEAGIQETQYF.

The CDR3 DNA is TGTGCCAGCAGAAAGGACTCGGGACTCCTATCCTACGAGCAGTACTTC. This sequence encodes CASRKDSGLLSYEQYF. V usage is TRBV11-1 and J usage is TRBJ2-7; D is possibly TRBD2 (6 bases). The CDR3 contains 16 residues. Germline CDR1 SGHAT, CDR2 FQDESV (reference sequence). V was cut by 6 bases and J by 1 base, with 19 bases left in between.

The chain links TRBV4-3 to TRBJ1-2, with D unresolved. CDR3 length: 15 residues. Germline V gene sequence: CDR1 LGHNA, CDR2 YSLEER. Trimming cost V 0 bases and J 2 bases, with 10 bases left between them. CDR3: CASSQERTANYGYTF. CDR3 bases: TGCGCCAGCAGCCAAGAGAGGACGGCCAACTATGGCTACACCTTC.

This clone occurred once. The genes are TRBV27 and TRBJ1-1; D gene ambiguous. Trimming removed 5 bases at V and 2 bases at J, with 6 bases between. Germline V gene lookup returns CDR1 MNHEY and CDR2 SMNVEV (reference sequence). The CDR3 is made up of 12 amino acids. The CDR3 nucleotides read TGTGCCAGCAGTCTGGACAACACTGAAGCTTTCTTT. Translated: CASSLDNTEAFF.

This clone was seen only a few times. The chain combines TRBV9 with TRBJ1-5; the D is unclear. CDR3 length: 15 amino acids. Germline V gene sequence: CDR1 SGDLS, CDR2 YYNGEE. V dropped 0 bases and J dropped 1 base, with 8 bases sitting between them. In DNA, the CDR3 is TGTGCCAGCAGCGTAGGGCCTTTAAGCAATCAGCCCCAGCATTTT. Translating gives CASSVGPLSNQPQHF.

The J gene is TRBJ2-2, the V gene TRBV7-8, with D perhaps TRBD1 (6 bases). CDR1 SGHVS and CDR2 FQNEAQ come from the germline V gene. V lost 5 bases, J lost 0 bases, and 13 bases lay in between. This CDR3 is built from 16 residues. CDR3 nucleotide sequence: TGTGCCAGCAGCGCATACAGGGTAACGAACACCGGGGAGCTGTTTTTT. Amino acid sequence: CASSAYRVTNTGELFF.

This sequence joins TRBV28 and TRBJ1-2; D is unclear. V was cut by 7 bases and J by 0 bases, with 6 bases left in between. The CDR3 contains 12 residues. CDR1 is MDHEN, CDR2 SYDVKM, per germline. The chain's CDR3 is CASKSTNYGYTF. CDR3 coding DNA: TGTGCCAGCAAGTCGACTAACTATGGCTACACCTTC.

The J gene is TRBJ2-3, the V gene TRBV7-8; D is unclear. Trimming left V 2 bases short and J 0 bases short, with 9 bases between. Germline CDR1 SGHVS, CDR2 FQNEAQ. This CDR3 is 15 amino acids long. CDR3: CASSLNQDSTDTQYF. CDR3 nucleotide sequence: TGTGCCAGCAGCTTAAACCAAGATAGCACAGATACGCAGTATTTT.

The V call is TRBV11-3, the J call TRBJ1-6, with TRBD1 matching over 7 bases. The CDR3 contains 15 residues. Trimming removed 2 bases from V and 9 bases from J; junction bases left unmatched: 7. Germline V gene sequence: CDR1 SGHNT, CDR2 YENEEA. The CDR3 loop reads CASSLSTGVGSPLHF. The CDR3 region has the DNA TGTGCCAGCAGCTTAAGTACAGGGGTGGGTTCACCCCTCCACTTT.

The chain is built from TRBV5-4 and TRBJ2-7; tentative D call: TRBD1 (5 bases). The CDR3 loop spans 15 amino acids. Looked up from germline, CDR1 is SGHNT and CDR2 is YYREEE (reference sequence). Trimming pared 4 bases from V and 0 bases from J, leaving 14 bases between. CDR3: CASSGQGSLSYEQYF. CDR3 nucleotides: TGTGCCAGCAGCGGTCAGGGTTCCCTCTCCTACGAGCAGTACTTC.

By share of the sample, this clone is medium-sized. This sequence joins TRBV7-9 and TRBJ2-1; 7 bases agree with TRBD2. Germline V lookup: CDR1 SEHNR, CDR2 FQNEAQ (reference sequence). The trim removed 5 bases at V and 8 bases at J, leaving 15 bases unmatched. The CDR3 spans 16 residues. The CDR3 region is CASSDRDYRASDEQFF. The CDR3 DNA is TGTGCCAGCAGCGACCGGGACTACAGAGCTAGCGATGAGCAGTTCTTC.

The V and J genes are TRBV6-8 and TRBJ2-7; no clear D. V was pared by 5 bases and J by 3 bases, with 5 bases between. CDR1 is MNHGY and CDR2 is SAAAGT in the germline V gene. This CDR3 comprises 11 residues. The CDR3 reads CASSGYYEQYF. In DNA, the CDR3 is TGTGCCAGCAGTGGCTACTACGAGCAGTACTTC.

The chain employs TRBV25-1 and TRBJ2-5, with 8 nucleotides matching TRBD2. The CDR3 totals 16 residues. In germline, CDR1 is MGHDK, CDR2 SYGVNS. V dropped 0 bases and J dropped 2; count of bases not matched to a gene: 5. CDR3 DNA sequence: TGTGCCAGCAGTGAATATAGACGGGGGGGGCAAGAGACCCAGTACTTC. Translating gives CASSEYRRGGQETQYF.

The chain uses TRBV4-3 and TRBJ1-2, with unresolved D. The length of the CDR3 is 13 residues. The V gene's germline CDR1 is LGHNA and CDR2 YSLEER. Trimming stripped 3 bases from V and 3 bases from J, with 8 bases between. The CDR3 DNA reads TGCGCCAGCAGCCACCCTAGGGACTATGGCTACACCTTC. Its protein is CASSHPRDYGYTF.

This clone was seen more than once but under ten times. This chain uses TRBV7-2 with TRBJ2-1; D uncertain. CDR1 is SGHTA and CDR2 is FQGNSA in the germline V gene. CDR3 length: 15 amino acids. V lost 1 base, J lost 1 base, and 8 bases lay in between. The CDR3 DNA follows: TGTGCCAGCAGCTTAGAGTCGGCATCCTACAATGAGCAGTTCTTC. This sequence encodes CASSLESASYNEQFF.